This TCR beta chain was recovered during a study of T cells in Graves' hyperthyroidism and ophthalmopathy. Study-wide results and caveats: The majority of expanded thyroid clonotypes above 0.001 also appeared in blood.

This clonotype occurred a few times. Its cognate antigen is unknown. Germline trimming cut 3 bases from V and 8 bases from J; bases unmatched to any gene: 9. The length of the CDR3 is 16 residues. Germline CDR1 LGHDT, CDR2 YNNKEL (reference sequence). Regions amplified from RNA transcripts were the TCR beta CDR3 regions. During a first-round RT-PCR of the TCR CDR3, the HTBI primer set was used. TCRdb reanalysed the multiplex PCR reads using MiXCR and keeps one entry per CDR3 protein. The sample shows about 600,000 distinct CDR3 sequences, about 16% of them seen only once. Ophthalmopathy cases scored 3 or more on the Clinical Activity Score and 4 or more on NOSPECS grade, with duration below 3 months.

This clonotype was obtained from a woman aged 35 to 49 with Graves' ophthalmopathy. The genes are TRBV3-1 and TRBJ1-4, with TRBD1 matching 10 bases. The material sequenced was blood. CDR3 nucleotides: TGTGCCAGCAGCCAGGATCGACAGGGGGCGTTAGAAAAACTGTTTTTT. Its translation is CASSQDRQGALEKLFF.